The clone carrying this T cell receptor (beta chain) was observed a handful of times. Germline CDR1 SGHRS, CDR2 YFSETQ. CDR3 length: 13 residues. V gave up 9 bases and J gave up 8 bases, with 18 bases separating them. Sample-barcoded 5' priming and a J-beta primer mix drove a second PCR of roughly 7 to 11 cycles. Each CDR3 protein gets one entry after TCRdb re-called the 5' RACE reads with MiXCR. There are roughly 1.5 million distinct CDR3 sequences in the sample; approximately 43% occur only once, and under 5% lies in the top ten. This record belongs to a study of blood T cells in healthy people across ages.

The chain combines TRBV5-1 with TRBJ2-1; tentatively, D is TRBD2 (5 bases). The sequence derives from a woman under 30 in good health. Sequencing was carried out using blood. The DNA for the CDR3 is TGCGCCACCGCGGACTTGCCCGGCGATGAGCAGTTCTTC. The encoded protein is CATADLPGDEQFF. Combining the CDR3 with reference TRBV5-1 and TRBJ2-1 gives the whole variable domain KAGVTQTPRYLIKTRGQQVTLSCSPISGHRSVSWYQQTPGQGLQFLFEYFSETQRNKGNFPGRFSGRQFSNSRSEMNVSTLELGDSALYLCATADLPGDEQFFGPGTRLTVL.